Below are 5 T cell receptor beta chains sequenced from a single sample in a study of cytomegalovirus exposure and HLA in healthy donors. Both 60 Vbeta primers and 13 Jbeta primers went into the PCR. Profiled with immunoSEQ multiplex PCR; TCRdb holds only in-frame clones, not every one. The data contain 140,000 to 150,000 clones, more than 55% of them singletons. The sample taken for sequencing was PBMCs. The receptors stem from a woman aged 55-70 years in good health and CMV-seronegative.

The rearrangement joins TRBV5-1 to TRBJ2-7; 9 positions agree with TRBD1. CDR3 size: 15 residues. V gave up 4 bases and J gave up 3 bases; unmatched junction bases: 8. Germline values: CDR1 SGHRS, CDR2 YFSETQ. This CDR3 reads CASSGYTGGFYEQYF. The CDR3 nucleotides read TGCGCCAGCAGCGGATACACAGGGGGCTTCTACGAGCAGTACTTC.

The chain is built from TRBV29-1 and TRBJ1-1, with D tentatively TRBD1 (5 bases). CDR1 is SQVTM, CDR2 ANQGSEA, per germline. With 7 bases removed from V and 3 bases from J, the gap between germline ends came to 12 bases. This CDR3 has 12 amino acids. Written as DNA, the CDR3 is TGCAGCGGGGAGGAGGGGTACACTGAAGCTTTCTTT. Translating it yields CSGEEGYTEAFF.

The chain recombines TRBV5-1 with TRBJ1-2, with 7 bases fitting TRBD1. This CDR3 is built from 17 residues. The V segment lost 1 base and the J segment 4 bases; nucleotides outside the gene matches: 13. Per germline, CDR1 SGHRS and CDR2 YFSETQ. The CDR3, as DNA: TGCGCCAGCAGCTTGAGTTTATCGGCAGGGGGAGCCTATGGCTACACCTTC. Translated, it gives CASSLSLSAGGAYGYTF.

The chain employs TRBV7-2 and TRBJ1-5; 8 positions agree with TRBD1. CDR1 and CDR2 (germline): SGHTA, FQGNSA. The length of the CDR3 is 16 residues. V lost 5 bases and J lost 5; bases outside the gene matches: 11. Here the CDR3 reads CASSPQGTGTYQPQHF. Here the CDR3 DNA reads TGTGCCAGCAGCCCTCAAGGGACAGGAACGTATCAGCCCCAGCATTTT.

This clone was observed a handful of times. The rearrangement links TRBV14 to TRBJ2-1; 7 nucleotides align to TRBD2. The CDR3 spans 16 residues. The V and J ends lost 0 bases and 12 bases, in that order; junction bases with no gene match: 14. Germline V gene lookup returns CDR1 SGHDN and CDR2 FVKESK. The CDR3 DNA is TGTGCCAGCAGCCAAGATGGGTCTTTCGGACTAGTCCGGCAGTTCTTC. The encoded protein is CASSQDGSFGLVRQFF.